This entry concerns a single TCR beta chain. Clones were sequenced by immunoSEQ multiplex PCR, and TCRdb holds only the in-frame ones, with some missing. The sample consists of under 55,000 clones, roughly 88% of them appearing once. V was trimmed by 7 bases and J by 5 bases, leaving 17 bases between them. From germline, CDR1 is LGHNA and CDR2 YSLEER. This CDR3 spans 15 amino acids. This sample was included in a study of PD-L1 blockade in urothelial cancer. Noted time point: pretreatment peripheral blood. This specimen was PBMCs, taken around atezolizumab (anti-PD-L1) treatment. The V and J genes are TRBV4-3 and TRBJ2-2, with D unresolved. The sequence derives from a donor aged 40 or over with urothelial cancer. The CDR3 DNA reads as TGCGCCAGCAACCCCACCATTAGTCGTACCGGGGAGCTGTTTTTT. It specifies CASNPTISRTGELFF.